This T cell receptor beta chain was found in a study of blood T cell repertoires in COVID-19. CDR3 length: 13 residues. V lost 3 bases and J lost 6; bases outside the gene matches: 3. The germline V gene has CDR1 GTSNPN and CDR2 SVGIG (reference sequence). The method was immunoSEQ multiplex PCR; TCRdb's version includes in-frame clones alone and lacks a portion of them. The data show around 210,000 clones, approximately 90% seen once. This chain uses TRBV30 with TRBJ1-5; 9 positions match TRBD1. Sequenced input: peripheral blood. The origin of this receptor is a man aged 50-59 years with COVID-19, enrolled during active disease. The DNA of the CDR3 is TGTGCCTGGAGGGGACAGGGATTTCAGCCCCAGCATTTT. Translating gives CAWRGQGFQPQHF.